The 29 T cell receptor beta chains below come from one sample, sequenced in a study of blood T cell repertoires in COVID-19. Using immunoSEQ multiplex PCR, the repertoire was profiled, and TCRdb retains in-frame clones only, with some absent. The sample carries about 170,000 clones, approximately 91% recorded once. Sequences were obtained from peripheral blood. The source of these receptors is a man aged 18 to 35 with COVID-19, enrolled during active disease.

This clone was seen a few times. The V call is TRBV28, the J call TRBJ1-6; the match to TRBD1 covers 9 bases. CDR1 is MDHEN, CDR2 SYDVKM, per germline. This CDR3 has 19 residues. V gave up 10 bases and J gave up 3 bases; unmatched junction bases: 19. CDR3 residues: CATRELGTGTFLYNSPLHF. In DNA form, the CDR3 reads TGTGCCACCCGGGAGTTGGGGACAGGGACCTTTCTCTATAATTCACCCCTCCACTTT.

V gene TRBV7-2 combines with J gene TRBJ2-7, with TRBD2 matching 13 bases. Germline trimming cut 5 bases from V and 7 bases from J; bases unmatched to any gene: 11. The germline V gene has CDR1 SGHTA and CDR2 FQGNSA. The CDR3 runs 16 residues. CDR3 sequence: CASSPILAGGPGEQYF. CDR3 coding DNA: TGTGCCAGCAGCCCAATACTAGCGGGAGGGCCGGGTGAGCAGTACTTC.

This chain joins TRBV10-3 and TRBJ2-5; maybe TRBD1 (5 bases). This CDR3 contains 13 residues. Trimming stripped 4 bases from V and 0 bases from J, with 6 bases between. Germline CDR1 is ENHRY and CDR2 is SYGVKD. In DNA, the CDR3 is TGTGCCATCAGTGCGGACAACCAAGAGACCCAGTACTTC. It codes for CAISADNQETQYF.

V is TRBV13 and J is TRBJ1-1, with 9 bases fitting TRBD1. The CDR3 has 12 amino acids. Germline CDR1 and CDR2: PRHDT and FYEKMQ (reference sequence). V trimming: 5 bases; J trimming: 6 bases; junction bases outside the gene matches: 1. CDR3 region: CASSGDRAEAFF. The CDR3 DNA sequence: TGTGCCAGCAGCGGGGACAGGGCTGAAGCTTTCTTT.

The gene calls are TRBV7-2 and TRBJ2-5, with TRBD2 matching 10 bases. Germline loops: CDR1 SGHTA, CDR2 FQGNSA. The trim removed 11 bases at V and 5 bases at J, leaving 5 bases unmatched. This CDR3 spans 12 amino acids. CDR3 bases: TGTGCCGCTAGACTAGCGGGTGAGACCCAGTACTTC. This codes for CAARLAGETQYF.

This clone appeared a few times. V usage is TRBV10-3 and J usage is TRBJ1-3; 9 bases line up with TRBD1. The J segment lost 4 bases and the V segment lost 6 bases, leaving 7 bases of the junction unmatched. The CDR3 consists of 15 residues. Germline CDR1 and CDR2: ENHRY and SYGVKD. CDR3 sequence: CAISTGTGLGNTIYF. CDR3 nucleotide sequence: TGTGCCATCAGCACCGGGACAGGGCTCGGAAACACCATATATTTT.

The J gene is TRBJ2-5, the V gene TRBV30; possibly TRBD1 for D (6 bases). V lost 2 bases and J lost 1, with 14 bases in between. The germline CDR1 and CDR2 sequences are GTSNPN and SVGIG (reference sequence). The CDR3 is 15 amino acids. CDR3 region: CAWSPKPDSQETQYF. The CDR3 DNA is TGTGCCTGGAGTCCTAAACCGGACAGCCAAGAGACCCAGTACTTC.

The chain links TRBV27 to TRBJ2-6, with D possibly TRBD1 on 5 matching bases. CDR1 MNHEY and CDR2 SMNVEV come from the germline V gene (reference sequence). Between the trimmed V and J ends, which lost 2 bases and 6 bases, there was a span of 11 bases. This CDR3 comprises 15 residues. CDR3 loop: CASSLQGTPANVLTF. CDR3 in DNA: TGTGCCAGCAGTTTACAGGGCACCCCGGCCAACGTCCTGACTTTC.

V and J are TRBV10-1 and TRBJ2-3, with 7 bases matching TRBD1. Germline-derived CDR1 and CDR2 are WNHNN and SYGVQD (reference sequence). The CDR3 is 15 residues long. Unmatched junction bases numbered 4, after V lost 4 bases and J lost 0 bases. The CDR3 reads CASSGPRGSTDTQYF. The CDR3 DNA reads as TGCGCCAGCAGTGGCCCCAGGGGGAGCACAGATACGCAGTATTTT.

This chain links TRBV27 with TRBJ1-1; D is perhaps TRBD1 (6 bases). Germline CDR1 is MNHEY and CDR2 is SMNVEV (reference sequence). V lost 5 bases, J lost 0 bases, and 10 bases lay in between. The CDR3 totals 14 residues. The CDR3 loop reads CASSTDRMNTEAFF. The CDR3 bases are TGTGCCAGCAGTACCGACAGGATGAACACTGAAGCTTTCTTT.

This rearrangement joins TRBV27 to TRBJ1-1; D gene ambiguous. The V gene's germline CDR1 is MNHEY and CDR2 SMNVEV (reference sequence). The length of the CDR3 is 13 residues. Trimming cost V 0 bases and J 5 bases, with 7 bases left between them. CDR3 nucleotide sequence: TGTGCCAGCAGTTTATCGCCGGTTACTGAAGCTTTCTTT. Protein sequence: CASSLSPVTEAFF.

The chain carries TRBV7-6 and TRBJ2-1; 10 bases fit TRBD2. V was clipped by 5 bases and J by 9 bases; unmatched bases: 10. CDR3 length: 15 residues. Per the germline V gene, CDR1 is SGHVS and CDR2 is FNYEAQ. The CDR3: CASSPRSGRAGEQFF. CDR3 DNA sequence: TGTGCCAGCAGCCCCCGGAGCGGGAGGGCTGGTGAGCAGTTCTTC. Based on the CDR3 plus reference TRBV7-6 and TRBJ2-1, the full variable domain is GAGVSQSPRYKVTKRGQDVALRCDPISGHVSLYWYRQALGQGPEFLTYFNYEAQQDKSGLPNDRFSAERPEGSISTLTIQRTEQRDSAMYRCASSPRSGRAGEQFFGPGTRLTVL.

This rearrangement joins TRBV12-3 or TRBV12-4 to TRBJ1-1; D perhaps matches TRBD1 (5 bases). V was shortened by 5 bases and J by 1 base, with 8 bases between the two germline ends. The CDR3 covers 13 residues. The DNA of the CDR3 is TGTGCCAGCAGTCCGACAGCGAACACTGAAGCTTTCTTT. Translation: CASSPTANTEAFF.

This chain joins TRBV10-3 and TRBJ2-7; 10 positions match TRBD2. The J segment lost 5 bases and the V segment lost 0 bases, leaving 13 bases of the junction unmatched. The length of the CDR3 is 18 residues. Looked up from germline, CDR1 is ENHRY and CDR2 is SYGVKD. In DNA form, the CDR3 reads TGTGCCATCAGTGAGTCGCCCCTAGCGGGAGCAAATCAGGACGAGCAGTACTTC. Amino acid sequence: CAISESPLAGANQDEQYF.

The V call is TRBV7-6, the J call TRBJ2-5; 11 bases fit TRBD2. Germline CDR1 and CDR2: SGHVS and FNYEAQ. The V and J ends lost 1 base and 0 bases, in that order; junction bases with no gene match: 7. The CDR3 runs 18 residues. CDR3 region: CASSLGVTSGTHQETQYF. The CDR3 DNA sequence: TGTGCCAGCAGCTTAGGGGTGACTAGCGGGACCCACCAAGAGACCCAGTACTTC.

The chain has TRBV29-1 and TRBJ1-1; TRBD1 matches at 8 bases. The CDR3 length is 12 residues. Germline CDR1 reads SQVTM; CDR2 reads ANQGSEA. J was trimmed by 1 base and V by 6 bases; bases with no gene match: 1. CDR3 in DNA: TGCAGCGTCCAGGGGGCGAACACTGAAGCTTTCTTT. It is translated as CSVQGANTEAFF.

The rearrangement uses TRBV5-1 and TRBJ1-1; perhaps TRBD1 as D (6 bases). This CDR3 is 15 amino acids long. Looked up from germline, CDR1 is SGHRS and CDR2 is YFSETQ. The germline V and J ends were trimmed by 0 bases and 0 bases, with 9 bases remaining between them. The CDR3 DNA reads TGCGCCAGCAGCTTGGGTGGGACACTGAACACTGAAGCTTTCTTT. It encodes CASSLGGTLNTEAFF.

The chain recombines TRBV19 with TRBJ1-3; D is unresolved. Germline CDR1 LNHDA, CDR2 SQIVND (reference sequence). This CDR3 is 14 amino acids long. Trimming cost V 10 bases and J 0 bases, with 13 bases left between them. The CDR3 sequence is CATGKQLSGNTIYF. The CDR3 coding sequence is TGTGCCACGGGAAAACAGCTCTCTGGAAACACCATATATTTT.

This chain uses TRBV19 with TRBJ1-1; TRBD1 aligns across 8 bases. V lost 3 bases to trimming and J lost 5 bases; unmatched junction nucleotides: 5. Germline V gives CDR1 LNHDA, CDR2 SQIVND (reference sequence). The CDR3 runs to 14 residues. The DNA for the CDR3 is TGTGCCAGTAGTATCGACAGGGGATGGACTGAAGCTTTCTTT. Amino acids: CASSIDRGWTEAFF. Combining the CDR3 with reference TRBV19 and TRBJ1-1 gives the whole variable domain DGGITQSPKYLFRKEGQNVTLSCEQNLNHDAMYWYRQDPGQGLRLIYYSQIVNDFQKGDIAEGYSVSREKKESFPLTVTSAQKNPTAFYLCASSIDRGWTEAFFGQGTRLTVV.

The gene calls are TRBV3-1 (or the pseudogene TRBV3-2) and TRBJ2-7; 10 bases fit TRBD2. The CDR3 covers 15 residues. Trimming cost V 1 base and J 2 bases; bases outside gene matches: 2. Germline CDR1 reads LGHDT; CDR2 reads YNNKEL (reference sequence). CDR3 DNA: TGTGCCAGCAGCCAAGCTAGCGGGAGTCCCTACGAGCAGTACTTC. It translates to CASSQASGSPYEQYF.

The chain uses TRBV5-8 and TRBJ2-7; TRBD1 matches at 8 bases. CDR3 length: 14 amino acids. The J segment lost 6 bases and the V segment lost 4 bases, leaving 9 bases of the junction unmatched. Germline-derived CDR1 and CDR2 are SGHTS and YDEGEE. CDR3 coding DNA: TGTGCCAGCAGCGCAGAGGGACAGGTCTCCGAGCAGTACTTC. As protein: CASSAEGQVSEQYF.

The CDR3 DNA follows: TGCGCCAGCAGCTTGGCCGAGGCTAGCGGGAGTAGGGAGCAGTTCTTC. Translated: CASSLAEASGSREQFF. This chain links TRBV5-1 with TRBJ2-1, with TRBD2 identical over 10 bases. This CDR3 has 16 residues. Germline V gene sequence: CDR1 SGHRS, CDR2 YFSETQ. The ends lost 0 bases at V and 10 bases at J; junction bases unmatched: 10.

The V call is TRBV28, the J call TRBJ1-2; D is unresolved. Germline V gene lookup returns CDR1 MDHEN and CDR2 SYDVKM. Trimming removed 5 bases at V and 4 bases at J, with 11 bases between. This CDR3 is 13 amino acids long. The CDR3 loop is CASSVQGVYGYTF. As DNA, the CDR3 is TGTGCCAGCAGTGTCCAAGGAGTCTATGGCTACACCTTC.

This rearrangement joins TRBV28 to TRBJ2-7; 10 nucleotides align to TRBD2. The germline CDR1 and CDR2 sequences are MDHEN and SYDVKM. V trimming: 6 bases; J trimming: 3 bases; junction bases outside the gene matches: 20. The CDR3 consists of 19 residues. The CDR3 here is CASSTPGTGTGLALYEQYF. CDR3 bases: TGTGCCAGCAGCACCCCCGGGACGGGCACGGGACTAGCGCTCTACGAGCAGTACTTC.

This clone has just a few counts. This chain uses TRBV28 with TRBJ2-1; 11 bases match TRBD1. Germline lookup yields CDR1 MDHEN and CDR2 SYDVKM. J lost 1 base, V lost 5 bases, and 13 bases had no gene match. This CDR3 region has 19 residues. The CDR3 bases are TGTGCCAGCAGTACCCGGACAGGGGGCCTTTCACTGTCCTACAATGAGCAGTTCTTC. Translation: CASSTRTGGLSLSYNEQFF.

The V and J genes are TRBV28 and TRBJ2-7; 9 bases match TRBD1. V shed 4 bases and J 4 bases; nucleotides not matched to a gene: 11. The CDR3 contains 16 residues. From germline, CDR1 is MDHEN and CDR2 SYDVKM. CDR3 in DNA: TGTGCCAGCAGTTCTCCGGGACAGGGAAATGTTTACGAGCAGTACTTC. This encodes CASSSPGQGNVYEQYF.

This clone was seen a single time. This sequence joins TRBV5-1 and TRBJ2-7; 8 bases align to TRBD1. After removal of 0 bases from V and 6 bases from J, the junction contained 2 bases not matched to a gene. The CDR3 is 13 amino acids. Germline CDR1 and CDR2: SGHRS and YFSETQ. The CDR3 sequence: CASSLGQGLEQYF. The DNA for the CDR3 is TGCGCCAGCAGCTTGGGACAGGGGCTCGAGCAGTACTTC.

The rearrangement uses TRBV19 and TRBJ2-7; unclear D gene. Per germline, CDR1 LNHDA and CDR2 SQIVND (reference sequence). The CDR3 totals 13 residues. The V end lost 5 bases, the J end lost 5 bases, and 13 bases lay between the germline ends. The CDR3 region is CASSSQVYHEQYF. For the CDR3, the DNA is TGTGCCAGTAGTTCCCAGGTGTACCACGAGCAGTACTTC.

The rearrangement links TRBV6-5 to TRBJ2-3; TRBD1 is a possible D gene (5 bases). This CDR3 comprises 14 residues. V lost 3 bases to trimming and J lost 4 bases, with 11 bases between them. The germline gives CDR1 MNHEY, CDR2 SVGAGI. CDR3 in amino acids: CASSYQGYPDTQYF. In nucleotides, the CDR3 is TGTGCCAGCAGTTATCAGGGTTACCCAGATACGCAGTATTTT.